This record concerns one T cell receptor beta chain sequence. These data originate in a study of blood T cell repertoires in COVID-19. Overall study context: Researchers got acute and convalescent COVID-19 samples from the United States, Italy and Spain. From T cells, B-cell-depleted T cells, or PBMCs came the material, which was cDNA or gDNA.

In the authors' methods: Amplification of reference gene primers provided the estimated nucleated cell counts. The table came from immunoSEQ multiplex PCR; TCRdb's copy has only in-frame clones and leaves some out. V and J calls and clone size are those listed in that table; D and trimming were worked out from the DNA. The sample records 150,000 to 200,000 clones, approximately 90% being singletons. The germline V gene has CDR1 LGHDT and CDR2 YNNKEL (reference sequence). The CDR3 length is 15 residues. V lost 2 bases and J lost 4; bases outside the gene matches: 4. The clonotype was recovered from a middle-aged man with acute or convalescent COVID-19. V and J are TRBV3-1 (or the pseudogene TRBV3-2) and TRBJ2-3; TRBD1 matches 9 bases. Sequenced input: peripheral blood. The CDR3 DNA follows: TGTGCCAGCAGCCAACGGGGACAGGGCCCAGATACGCAGTATTTT. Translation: CASSQRGQGPDTQYF.